This T cell receptor beta chain was captured in a study of T cell changes during pregnancy in multiple sclerosis. Repertoires were generated with immunoSEQ multiplex PCR, while TCRdb's copy carries only in-frame clones and drops some. This sample yields roughly 23,000 clones, of which less than 95% are seen a single time; under 0.75% belongs to the top ten. Germline-derived CDR1 and CDR2 are KGHSH and LQKENI. J was trimmed by 4 bases and V by 5 bases; bases with no gene match: 6. This CDR3 is built from 14 residues. This sequence was found in a female donor in good health, enrolled as a control in a pregnancy study. The chain has TRBV18 and TRBJ1-2; TRBD1 aligns across 8 bases. Source: CD4+ T cells from peripheral blood mononuclear cells, taken in the third trimester of pregnancy. This CDR3 is CASSTTGQGYGYTF. DNA of the CDR3: TGTGCCAGCTCAACGACAGGACAGGGCTATGGCTACACCTTC.